Listed below are T cell receptor beta chains from one sample, sequenced in a study of cytomegalovirus exposure and HLA in healthy donors. Measured with immunoSEQ multiplex PCR; TCRdb has only the in-frame clones, and not every one. The data hold tens of thousands of clones, with around 97% observed a single time. The specimen was PBMCs. The receptors stem from a woman aged 18-35 years in good health and CMV-seropositive. Both conserved end residues are part of each CDR3. The D gene is left open where the match is weak. Only part of the rows carry a size: once, few, many, or a class if the clone is expanded.

J	D	size	V	DNA	CDR3
TRBJ1-3	-	-	TRBV5-5	TGTGCCAGCAGCCAGGGCGCCACCCGAGCCGGAAACACCATATATTTT	CASSQGATRAGNTIYF
TRBJ2-1	TRBD2	-	TRBV29-1	TGCAGCGTTGAACCCCCCCAGCGGGACTCCTACAATGAGCAGTTCTTC	CSVEPPQRDSYNEQFF
TRBJ1-4	TRBD1	-	TRBV9	TGTGCCAGCAGCGTAGAGGTAACGGGACAGGAACTGTTTTTT	CASSVEVTGQELFF
TRBJ2-1	TRBD2	-	TRBV7-6	TGTGCCAGCAGCCCCCAGAAGACTAGCGGTCTTACCTACAATGAGCAGTTCTTC	CASSPQKTSGLTYNEQFF
TRBJ1-4	-	-	TRBV28	TGTGCCAGCAGTTTGAGTCAGAGGAGTGAAAAACTGTTTTTT	CASSLSQRSEKLFF
TRBJ2-7	-	-	TRBV6-1	TGTGCCAGCTCTCCGGGGTTTGTTGGCGAGCAGTACTTC	CASSPGFVGEQYF
TRBJ2-7	TRBD1	-	TRBV7-2	TGTGCCAGCAGTTCCAGGGGGCTCGACGAGCAGTACTTC	CASSSRGLDEQYF
TRBJ2-2	TRBD1	few	TRBV2	TGTGCCAGCAGTGAAGTCCGGACAGGGAGCACCGGGGAGCTGTTTTTT	CASSEVRTGSTGELFF
TRBJ2-7	TRBD2	-	TRBV5-6	TGTGCCAGCAGCTCCCTTCAGACTAGCGGGGGAGCCTACGAGCAGTACTTC	CASSSLQTSGGAYEQYF
TRBJ1-2	-	-	TRBV28	TGTGCCAGCAGTTTATGGGAAGGCAGGAACTATGGCTACACCTTC	CASSLWEGRNYGYTF
TRBJ2-5	-	-	TRBV27	TGTGCCAGCAGTTTATCGCGGGGTAGTGGGGAGACCCAGTACTTC	CASSLSRGSGETQYF
TRBJ1-5	TRBD1	-	TRBV4-1	TGCGCCAGCAGCCTCGGGACAGGGCCTGATCAGCCCCAGCATTTT	CASSLGTGPDQPQHF
TRBJ1-2	-	-	TRBV7-2	TGTGCCAGCAGCTTAGGGGGAGGGACGGAAGGCTACACCTTC	CASSLGGGTEGYTF
TRBJ1-1	-	-	TRBV9	TGTGCCAGCAGCGTAGAGGGGGGGGACACTGAAGCTTTCTTT	CASSVEGGDTEAFF
TRBJ1-4	TRBD1	-	TRBV6-5	TGTGCCAGCAGTCCACAGGGACAGCAAAAACTGTTTTTT	CASSPQGQQKLFF
TRBJ2-5	-	once	TRBV11-2	TGTGCCAGCAGCTTAGTGGCAGTGGAGACCCAGTACTTC	CASSLVAVETQYF
TRBJ2-5	-	-	TRBV7-7	TGTGCTAGCAGCTTAGAGCCGTACCAAGAGACCCAGTACTTC	CASSLEPYQETQYF
TRBJ1-4	TRBD1	-	TRBV5-1	TGCGCCAGCAGCAGGGAGGGACAGGGCGGTGAAAAACTGTTTTTT	CASSREGQGGEKLFF
TRBJ1-1	-	-	TRBV6-6	TGTGCCAGCAGGGAACAGGGTACAACTGAAGCTTTCTTT	CASREQGTTEAFF
TRBJ2-5	TRBD2	-	TRBV11-1	TGTGCCAGCAGCTTAGGGACTAGCGGGAGTTCGGAGACCCAGTACTTC	CASSLGTSGSSETQYF
TRBJ2-1	-	-	TRBV4-1	TGCGCCAGCAGCCCCAAGGCAGGGTTCGTCAATGAGCAGTTCTTC	CASSPKAGFVNEQFF
TRBJ1-3	TRBD1	-	TRBV19	TGTGCCAGCAACCCGAGAGGACAGGGTAAAGGTGGAAACACCATATATTTT	CASNPRGQGKGGNTIYF
TRBJ2-3	TRBD1	-	TRBV12-5	TGTGCTAGTGGTTTGGAGGGGGCAAGAGCAGATACGCAGTATTTT	CASGLEGARADTQYF
TRBJ1-5	-	-	TRBV6-5	TGTGCCAGCAGTTACGGGGACTATCAGCCCCAGCATTTT	CASSYGDYQPQHF
TRBJ2-1	TRBD2	once	TRBV28	TGTGCCAGCAGTTCACACATAGCGGGAGGGTACAATGAGCAGTTCTTC	CASSSHIAGGYNEQFF
TRBJ1-5	-	-	TRBV7-9	TGTGCCAGCACCCAATCCACAGGAGTCCAGCCCCAGCATTTT	CASTQSTGVQPQHF
TRBJ1-1	-	-	TRBV9	TGTGCCAGCAGCGTAGGGGCGGTGGGGCGGTGGACTGAAGCTTTCTTT	CASSVGAVGRWTEAFF
TRBJ2-4	TRBD2	-	TRBV27	TGTGCCAGCAGAGCGGGGGGGAACATTCAGTACTTC	CASRAGGNIQYF
TRBJ2-7	TRBD2	-	TRBV27	TGTGCCAGCAGTTCCACATTTAGCGGGAGGAGATACGAGCAGTACTTC	CASSSTFSGRRYEQYF
TRBJ1-5	-	-	TRBV2	TGTGCCAGCAGGGCCAGCAATCAGCCCCAGCATTTT	CASRASNQPQHF
TRBJ2-1	TRBD1	-	TRBV5-1	TGCGCCAGCAGCTTTGCCCCGGGACAGGGCTACAATGAGCAGTTCTTC	CASSFAPGQGYNEQFF
TRBJ2-7	TRBD2	-	TRBV7-2	TGTGCCAGCAGCTTAGTGGCTAGCGGCGCCTACGAGCAGTACTTC	CASSLVASGAYEQYF
TRBJ2-5	-	-	TRBV7-8	TGTGCCAGCAGCTTAGGACGGACTCAAGAGACCCAGTACTTC	CASSLGRTQETQYF
TRBJ2-2	TRBD1	-	TRBV28	TGTGCCAGCAGCCTCCTAAGACAGGGGTACACCGGGGAGCTGTTTTTT	CASSLLRQGYTGELFF
TRBJ2-1	TRBD2	-	TRBV19	TGTGCCAGTAGTGTAACTACTAGCGGGAGCTACAATGAGCAGTTCTTC	CASSVTTSGSYNEQFF
TRBJ2-1	-	-	TRBV10-2	TGCGCCAGCAGTGAGGAAACCCGGGATGAGCAGTTCTTC	CASSEETRDEQFF
TRBJ1-6	TRBD1	-	TRBV27	TGTGCCAGCAGTTTCTCGGACAGGGGTACACCCCTCCACTTT	CASSFSDRGTPLHF
TRBJ2-1	TRBD1	-	TRBV6-4	TGTGCCAGCAGGGCTGACAGGGCCCGCCCGGGGGAGCAGTTCTTC	CASRADRARPGEQFF
TRBJ1-2	-	once	TRBV29-1	TGCAGCGCCCCGGGGGGTCACCTGGGAGGCTACACCTTC	CSAPGGHLGGYTF
TRBJ2-2	-	-	TRBV29-1	TGCAGCGGTAGCTTTTACGGGGAGCTGTTTTTT	CSGSFYGELFF
TRBJ2-3	-	-	TRBV30	TGTGCCTGGAGCGTACGAGGGGATACGCAGTATTTT	CAWSVRGDTQYF
TRBJ2-2	TRBD2	-	TRBV19	TGTGCCAGTATCATGACTAGCGGGAGCACGAACACCGGGGAGCTGTTTTTT	CASIMTSGSTNTGELFF
TRBJ2-1	-	-	TRBV7-8	TGTGCCAGCAGCCACCCTACAGTCCGCTTGGACAATGAGCAGTTCTTC	CASSHPTVRLDNEQFF
TRBJ2-7	TRBD1	-	TRBV19	TGTGCCAGTAGTATCGGGACAGCCTCCGAGCAGTACTTC	CASSIGTASEQYF
TRBJ2-7	-	-	TRBV27	TGTGCCAGCAGTAACCTCTTGAGGTTTTCCTTC	CASSNLLRFSF
TRBJ1-1	-	-	TRBV28	TGTGCCAGCCGACATAAGAACACTGAAGCTTTCTTT	CASRHKNTEAFF
TRBJ1-2	TRBD1	-	TRBV7-8	TGTGCCAGCAGCTCCTTCACAGGGGGAGGAAGCTATGGCTACACCTTC	CASSSFTGGGSYGYTF
TRBJ1-2	-	-	TRBV15	TGTGCCACCAGCAGAGCAGCTAACTATGGCTACACCTTC	CATSRAANYGYTF
TRBJ2-5	-	-	TRBV5-1	TGCGCCAGCAGCTGGGGAGGGGGGCAAGAGACCCAGTACTTC	CASSWGGGQETQYF
TRBJ1-1	-	-	TRBV28	TGTGCCAGCACCGACTTTGGTAGGGGCACTGAAGCTTTCTTT	CASTDFGRGTEAFF
TRBJ1-1	-	-	TRBV14	TGTGCCAGCAGCTTTAAGGGGGTGGTGAACACTGAAGCTTTCTTT	CASSFKGVVNTEAFF
TRBJ2-2	TRBD2	-	TRBV9	TGTGCCAGCAGCTCTAGCGGGGAGAACACCGGGGAGCTGTTTTTT	CASSSSGENTGELFF
TRBJ2-5	TRBD2	once	TRBV19	TGTGCCAGTAGTAGTTCGGGACTAGCGGGAGGAATTGGGTTTCAAGAGACCCAGTACTTC	CASSSSGLAGGIGFQETQYF
TRBJ1-5	-	-	TRBV5-6	TGTGCCAGCAGCCCATGGGCGGGGGTCGAACAGCCCCAGCATTTT	CASSPWAGVEQPQHF
TRBJ2-2	-	-	TRBV5-4	TGTGCCAGCAGCTCCGCGGGGACGAACACCGGGGAGCTGTTTTTT	CASSSAGTNTGELFF
TRBJ1-5	-	-	TRBV27	TGTGCCAGCAGTCCTCCTTCAGGACAGCCCCAGCATTTT	CASSPPSGQPQHF
TRBJ2-7	TRBD1	-	TRBV11-2	TGTGCCAGCAGCTTAGATACAGGGGGCGACGAGCAGTACTTC	CASSLDTGGDEQYF
TRBJ1-3	-	-	TRBV6-1	TGTGCCAGCAGTGAAGTCGGTCCTGCCTCTGGAAACACCATATATTTT	CASSEVGPASGNTIYF